This passage covers 2 T cell receptor beta chains from one sample sequenced in a study of CD8 T cells in Susac syndrome. The authors reverse transcribed about 0.5 to 1 ug RNA with random hexamers. TCRdb re-derived calls from the immunoSEQ multiplex PCR reads in MiXCR, one entry per CDR3 protein. The data hold fewer than 150,000 distinct CDR3 sequences, with about 95% observed a single time. The sample taken for sequencing was CD4+ T cells from PBMCs. All receptors derive from a human donor in good health.

The chain employs TRBV28 and TRBJ2-3; D might be TRBD1 (5 bases). CDR1 and CDR2 (germline): MDHEN, SYDVKM. Trimming left V 2 bases short and J 4 bases short, with 10 bases between. This CDR3 has 14 residues. The CDR3 sequence is CASSLGWGADTQYF. In DNA, the CDR3 is TGTGCCAGCAGTTTAGGGTGGGGCGCAGATACGCAGTATTTT.

V usage is TRBV28 and J usage is TRBJ2-3, with no clear D. The germline V gene has CDR1 MDHEN and CDR2 SYDVKM. The CDR3 is 14 amino acids. The germline V and J ends were trimmed by 3 bases and 4 bases, with 11 bases remaining between them. CDR3 nucleotides: TGTGCCAGCAGTTTCGGAAGTCGGCCAGATACGCAGTATTTT. This translates into CASSFGSRPDTQYF.